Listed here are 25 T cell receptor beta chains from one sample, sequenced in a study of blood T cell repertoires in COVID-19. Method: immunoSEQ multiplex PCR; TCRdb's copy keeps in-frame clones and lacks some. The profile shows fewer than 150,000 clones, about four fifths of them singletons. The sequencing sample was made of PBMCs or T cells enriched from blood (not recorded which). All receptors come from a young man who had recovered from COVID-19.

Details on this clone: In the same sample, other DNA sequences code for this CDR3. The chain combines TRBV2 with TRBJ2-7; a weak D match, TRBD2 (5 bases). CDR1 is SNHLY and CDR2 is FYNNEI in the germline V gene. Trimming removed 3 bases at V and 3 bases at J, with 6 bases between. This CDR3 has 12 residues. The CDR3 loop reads CASSDGGYEQYF. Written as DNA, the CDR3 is TGTGCCAGCAGTGATGGAGGCTACGAGCAGTACTTC.

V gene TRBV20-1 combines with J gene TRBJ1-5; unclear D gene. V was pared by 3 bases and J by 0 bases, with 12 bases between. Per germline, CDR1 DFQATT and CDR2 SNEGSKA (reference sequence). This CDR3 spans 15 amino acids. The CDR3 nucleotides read TGCAGTGCTAGTTCTGGAGATAATAGCAATCAGCCCCAGCATTTT. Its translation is CSASSGDNSNQPQHF.

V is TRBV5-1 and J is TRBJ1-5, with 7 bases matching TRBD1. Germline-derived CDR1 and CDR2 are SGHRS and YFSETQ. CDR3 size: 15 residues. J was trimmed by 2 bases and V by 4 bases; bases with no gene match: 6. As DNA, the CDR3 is TGCGCCAGCAGCGAGCAGGGGGTAGGCAATCAGCCCCAGCATTTT. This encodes CASSEQGVGNQPQHF.

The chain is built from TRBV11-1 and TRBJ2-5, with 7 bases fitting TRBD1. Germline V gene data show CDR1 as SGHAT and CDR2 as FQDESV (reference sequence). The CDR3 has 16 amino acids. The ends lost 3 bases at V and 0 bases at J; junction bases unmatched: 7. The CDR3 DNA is TGTGCCAGCAGCTTCGCCACAGGGGTGTACCAAGAGACCCAGTACTTC. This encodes CASSFATGVYQETQYF.

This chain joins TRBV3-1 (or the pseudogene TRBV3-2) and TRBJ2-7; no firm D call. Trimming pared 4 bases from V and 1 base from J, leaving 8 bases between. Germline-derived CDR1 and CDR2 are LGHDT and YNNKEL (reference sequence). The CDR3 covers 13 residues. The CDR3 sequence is CASSPLRSYEQYF. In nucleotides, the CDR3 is TGTGCCAGCAGCCCGTTACGGTCCTACGAGCAGTACTTC.

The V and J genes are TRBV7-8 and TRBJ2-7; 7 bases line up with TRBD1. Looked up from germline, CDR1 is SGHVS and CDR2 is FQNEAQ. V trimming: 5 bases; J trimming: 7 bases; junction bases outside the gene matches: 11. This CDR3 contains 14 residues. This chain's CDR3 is CASSRDSQLYEQYV. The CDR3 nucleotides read TGTGCCAGCAGCCGGGACAGCCAATTGTATGAGCAGTACGTC.

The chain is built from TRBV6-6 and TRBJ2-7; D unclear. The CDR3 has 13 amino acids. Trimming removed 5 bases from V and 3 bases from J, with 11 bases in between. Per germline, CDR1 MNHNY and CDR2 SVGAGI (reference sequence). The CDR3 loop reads CASSPGVYYEQYF. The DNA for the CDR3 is TGTGCCAGCAGTCCAGGTGTTTACTACGAGCAGTACTTC.

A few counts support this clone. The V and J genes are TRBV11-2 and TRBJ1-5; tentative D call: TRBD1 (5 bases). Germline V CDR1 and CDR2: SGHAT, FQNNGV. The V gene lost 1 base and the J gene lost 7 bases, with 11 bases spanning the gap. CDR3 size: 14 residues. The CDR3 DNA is TGTGCCAGCAGCTTAGCAGGGTCGGAACAGCCCCAGCATTTT. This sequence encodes CASSLAGSEQPQHF.

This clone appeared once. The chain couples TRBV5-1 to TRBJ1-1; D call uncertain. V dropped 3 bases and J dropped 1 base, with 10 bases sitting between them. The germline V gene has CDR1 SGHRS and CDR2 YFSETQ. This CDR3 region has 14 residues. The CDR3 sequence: CASSSGPGNTEAFF. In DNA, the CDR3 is TGCGCCAGCAGCTCAGGCCCTGGGAACACTGAAGCTTTCTTT.

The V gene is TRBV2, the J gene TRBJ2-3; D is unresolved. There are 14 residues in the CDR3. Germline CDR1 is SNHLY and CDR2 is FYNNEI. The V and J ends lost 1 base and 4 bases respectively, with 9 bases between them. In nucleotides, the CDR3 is TGTGCCAGCAGTGAAGGCCGACTTTCAGATACGCAGTATTTT. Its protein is CASSEGRLSDTQYF.

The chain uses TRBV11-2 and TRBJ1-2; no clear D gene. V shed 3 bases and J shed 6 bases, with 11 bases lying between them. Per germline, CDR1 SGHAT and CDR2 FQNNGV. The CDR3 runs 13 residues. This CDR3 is CASSLQASNGYTF. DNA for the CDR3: TGTGCCAGCAGCTTGCAGGCCTCTAATGGCTACACCTTC.

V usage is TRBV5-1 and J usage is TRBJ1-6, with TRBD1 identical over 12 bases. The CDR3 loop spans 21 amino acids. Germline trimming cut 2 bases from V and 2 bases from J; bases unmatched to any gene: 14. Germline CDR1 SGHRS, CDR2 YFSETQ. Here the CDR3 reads CASSFSLTGTGGRTYNSPLHF. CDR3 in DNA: TGCGCCAGCAGCTTTTCTCTAACCGGGACAGGGGGCCGCACCTATAATTCACCCCTCCACTTT.

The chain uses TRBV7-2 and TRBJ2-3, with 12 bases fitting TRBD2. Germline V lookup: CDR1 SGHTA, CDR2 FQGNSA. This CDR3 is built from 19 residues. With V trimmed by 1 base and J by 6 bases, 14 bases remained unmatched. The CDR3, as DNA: TGTGCCAGCAGCTTAGGATTTGTGGCTAGCGGGGGGGCCGACGATACGCAGTATTTT. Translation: CASSLGFVASGGADDTQYF.

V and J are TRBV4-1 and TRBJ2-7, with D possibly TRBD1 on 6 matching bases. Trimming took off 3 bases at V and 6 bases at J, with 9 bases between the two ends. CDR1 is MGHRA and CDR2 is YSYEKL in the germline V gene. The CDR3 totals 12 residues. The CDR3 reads CASSHTGSEQYF. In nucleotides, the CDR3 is TGCGCCAGCAGCCATACAGGGAGCGAGCAGTACTTC.

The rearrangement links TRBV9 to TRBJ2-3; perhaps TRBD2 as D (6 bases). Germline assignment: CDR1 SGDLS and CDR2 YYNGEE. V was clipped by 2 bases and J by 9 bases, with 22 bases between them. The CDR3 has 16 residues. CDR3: CASSVQDRDWRGTQYF. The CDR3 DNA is TGTGCCAGCAGCGTCCAAGACCGGGACTGGAGGGGAACGCAGTATTTT.

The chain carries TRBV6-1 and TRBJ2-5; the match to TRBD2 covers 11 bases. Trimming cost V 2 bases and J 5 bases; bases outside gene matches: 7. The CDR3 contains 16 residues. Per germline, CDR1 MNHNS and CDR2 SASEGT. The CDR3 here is CASSELAGGFPETQYF. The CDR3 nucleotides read TGTGCCAGCAGTGAACTAGCGGGAGGATTTCCGGAGACCCAGTACTTC.

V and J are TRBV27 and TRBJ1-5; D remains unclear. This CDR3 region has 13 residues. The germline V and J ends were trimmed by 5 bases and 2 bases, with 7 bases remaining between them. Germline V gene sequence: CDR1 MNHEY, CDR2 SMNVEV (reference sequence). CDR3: CASSLQGNQPQHF. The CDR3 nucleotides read TGTGCCAGCAGTCTTCAGGGCAATCAGCCCCAGCATTTT.

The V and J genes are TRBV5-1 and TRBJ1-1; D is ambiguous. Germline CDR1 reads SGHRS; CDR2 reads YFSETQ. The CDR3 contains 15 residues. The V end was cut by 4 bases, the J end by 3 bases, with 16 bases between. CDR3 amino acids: CASSLGSGGDTEAFF. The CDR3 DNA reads TGCGCCAGCAGCCTGGGTTCGGGCGGGGACACTGAAGCTTTCTTT.

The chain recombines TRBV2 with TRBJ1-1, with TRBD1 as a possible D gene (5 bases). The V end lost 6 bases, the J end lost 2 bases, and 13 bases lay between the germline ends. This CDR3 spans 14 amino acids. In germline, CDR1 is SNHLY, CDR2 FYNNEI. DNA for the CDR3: TGTGCCAGCAGGTCAGGGTCTACAAACACTGAAGCTTTCTTT. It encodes CASRSGSTNTEAFF.

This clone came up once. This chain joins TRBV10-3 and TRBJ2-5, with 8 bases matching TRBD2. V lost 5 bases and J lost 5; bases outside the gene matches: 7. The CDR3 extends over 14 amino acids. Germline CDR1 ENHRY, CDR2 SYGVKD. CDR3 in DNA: TGTGCCATCAGTCCAGCGGGGGCTCATGAGACCCAGTACTTC. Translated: CAISPAGAHETQYF.

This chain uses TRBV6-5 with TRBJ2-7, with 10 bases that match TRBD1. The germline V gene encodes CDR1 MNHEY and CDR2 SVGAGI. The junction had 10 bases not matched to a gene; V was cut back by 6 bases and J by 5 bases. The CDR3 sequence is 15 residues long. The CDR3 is CASRPGQGSVNEQYF. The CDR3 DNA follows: TGTGCCAGCAGGCCGGGACAGGGGTCTGTGAACGAGCAGTACTTC.

CDR3 sequence (DNA): TGTGCCACTTCAAAAACAGGGGGAGGGTTGGATGGCTACACCTTC. It codes for CATSKTGGGLDGYTF. The V and J genes are TRBV15 and TRBJ1-2; the match to TRBD1 covers 8 bases. Germline V gene data show CDR1 as LNHNV and CDR2 as YYDKDF (reference sequence). The V gene end was trimmed by 9 bases and the J gene end by 6 bases; junction bases not matched to a gene: 15. The CDR3 is made up of 15 amino acids.

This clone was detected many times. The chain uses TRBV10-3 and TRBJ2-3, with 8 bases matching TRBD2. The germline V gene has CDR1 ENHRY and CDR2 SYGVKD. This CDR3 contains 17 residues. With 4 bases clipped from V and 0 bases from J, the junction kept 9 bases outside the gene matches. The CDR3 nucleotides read TGTGCCATCAGTGGACAACGACTAGCGTCTAGCACAGATACGCAGTATTTT. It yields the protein CAISGQRLASSTDTQYF.

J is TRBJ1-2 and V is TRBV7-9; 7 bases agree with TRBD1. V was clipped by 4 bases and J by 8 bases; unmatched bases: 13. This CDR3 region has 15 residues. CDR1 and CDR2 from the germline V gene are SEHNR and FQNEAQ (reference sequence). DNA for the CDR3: TGTGCCAGCAGCTCCCGACAGGGTCCCCCGGGAGGCTACACCTTC. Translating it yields CASSSRQGPPGGYTF.

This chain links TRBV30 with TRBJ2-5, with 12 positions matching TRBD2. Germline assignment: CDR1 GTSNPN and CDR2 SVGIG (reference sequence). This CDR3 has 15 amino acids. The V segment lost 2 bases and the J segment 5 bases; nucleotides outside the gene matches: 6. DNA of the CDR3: TGTGCCTGGAGTACCGGACTAGCGGGAAAGGAGACCCAGTACTTC. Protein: CAWSTGLAGKETQYF.